This record looks at one T cell receptor beta chain sequence and its context. The specificity of this receptor is unknown. There are no base qualities to consult, and no much larger clone falls within one base. The data derive from a study of T cells in placental villitis. About the investigation overall: The study tested an allograft-versus-infection hypothesis by comparing placental TCR-beta repertoires in villitis of unknown etiology, unaffected controls matched for gestational age, and infectious villitis.

What the study reported, not specific to this receptor: CMV-specific clone frequencies were higher in infectious CMV cases than in villitis of unknown etiology (roughly 0.011 vs 0.001), which did not differ from controls. Paraffin blocks contained small amounts of decidua, so some captured T cells, especially in controls, may have been decidual rather than villous infiltrates. In villitis of unknown etiology, the expanded clones were mostly private to each individual placenta, which suggests that there was no single initiating antigen. Bulk tissue sequencing could not distinguish helper, regulatory or cytotoxic T cells, nor maternal versus fetal T cells, and excluded gamma-delta receptors. Clonality was higher in villitis of unknown etiology placentae than in controls (median about 0.059 versus 0.0061, p=0.0025), a result indicating clonal expansion.

V was cut back by 3 bases and J by 5 bases, leaving a gap of 2 bases between them. CDR3 length: 11 amino acids, cysteine to phenylalanine. Only the CDR3 part of the read is kept: 33 bases, read in frame from the first base. About 9 placentae with a pathological diagnosis of high-grade villitis of unknown etiology were selected using the Amsterdam Criteria. Compared with both the control and infectious villitis groups, mothers with villitis of unknown etiology had significantly higher gravidity and parity as well as more prior miscarriages. Placentae were collected after delivery and examined grossly and histologically before archival tissue was selected. Five 10-micron scrolls were cut from each FFPE block, and DNA was isolated using the AllPrep DNA/RNA FFPE Tissue kit. DNA concentration and purity were evaluated by NanoDrop, whereas RNA quality was assessed on a Bioanalyzer. Using the immunoSEQ v4 bias-controlled multiplex PCR assay, run blinded to group allocation, TCR-beta CDR3 regions were amplified from genomic DNA. To estimate nucleated cell and T cell quantities per sample, reference gene primers were included together with the TCR-beta primers. Sequencing of the libraries was performed on an Illumina MiSeq with a 100-cycle paired-end protocol. In the original analysis: The immunoSEQ Analyzer software was used to calculate diversity and richness, with richness measured by iChao1 and clonality based on Pielou evenness and Shannon diversity (range 0-1, where higher values mean less diversity). Using confidence 3 and substitution 2, CDR3 amino acid sequences together with their V/J genes were queried against VDJdb for CMV, EBV and influenza A specificities. TCR-beta amino acid clonotype overlap between villitis of unknown etiology, infectious villitis and control repertoires was assessed with the Morisita-Horn index. This immuneACCESS table, as held by TCRdb, lists in-frame sequences with V and J called but not all clones. Of the missing ones, under half trace to an unresolved V gene in checked studies; the others have no known cause. Clone size and the V and J calls come from that table; the DNA yielded D and trimming. The sample profile shows more than 500 clones; under 90% of them were found once. Roughly 15% of the sample belongs to the ten largest clones.

The sequence joins TRBV12-3 or TRBV12-4 to TRBJ2-1; a confident D gene designation cannot be given. The receptor was derived from a human patient with villitis of unknown etiology; the placental T cells may come from both mother and fetus. The specimen sequenced was placental tissue containing maternal and fetal cells. The sequenced DNA is TGTGCCAGCAGTTTTAACAATGAGCAGTTCTTC. It specifies CASSFNNEQFF.